This T cell receptor beta chain was captured by sequencing in a study of T cell responses to AZD1222 COVID-19 vaccine. The germline gives CDR1 SGHRS, CDR2 YFSETQ. The CDR3 is 16 amino acids. Trimming removed 4 bases at V and 0 bases at J, with 14 bases between. The method was immunoSEQ multiplex PCR; TCRdb's version includes in-frame clones alone and lacks a portion of them. The table lists around 140,000 clones, 89% of them singletons, with roughly 4.7% in the top ten. Study-wide findings and caveats: White British donors predominated, females outnumbered males, and clonal diversity was possibly underestimated. A rise in Spike-specific TCR breadth and depth followed two AZD1222 doses.

As regards this clone: Its antigen is not known.

The source material was peripheral blood, sampled on day 0 of AZD1222 vaccination. This sequence joins TRBV5-1 and TRBJ1-3, with D hard to call. The source is an adult in good health. The CDR3 reads CASSPQLGISGNTIYF. For the CDR3, the DNA is TGCGCCAGCAGCCCTCAACTGGGGATCTCTGGAAACACCATATATTTT.